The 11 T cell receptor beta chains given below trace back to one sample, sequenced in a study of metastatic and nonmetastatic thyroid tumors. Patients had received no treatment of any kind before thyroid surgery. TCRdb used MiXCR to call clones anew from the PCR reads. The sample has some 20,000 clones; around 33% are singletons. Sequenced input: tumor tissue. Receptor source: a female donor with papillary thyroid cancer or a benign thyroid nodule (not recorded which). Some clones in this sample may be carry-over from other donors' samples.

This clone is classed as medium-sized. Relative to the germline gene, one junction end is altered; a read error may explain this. The CDR3 coding sequence is TGTGTCAGCAGCGACAGGTTTGCCTACGAGCAGTACTTC. Its translation: CVSSDRFAYEQYF. This chain joins TRBV6-2 or TRBV6-3 and TRBJ2-7; possible D gene TRBD1, 6 bases. The CDR3 sequence is 13 residues long. Germline assignment: CDR1 MNHEY and CDR2 SVGEGT.

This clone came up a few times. The CDR3 region has the DNA TGTGCCAGCACCGGGACAGGGGGCAACACCGGGGAGCTGTTTTTT. Protein sequence: CASTGTGGNTGELFF. The V call is TRBV6-1, the J call TRBJ2-2; 12 nucleotides match TRBD1. Trimming cost V 7 bases and J 2 bases; bases outside gene matches: 2. This CDR3 is 15 amino acids long. Germline CDR1 and CDR2: MNHNS and SASEGT.

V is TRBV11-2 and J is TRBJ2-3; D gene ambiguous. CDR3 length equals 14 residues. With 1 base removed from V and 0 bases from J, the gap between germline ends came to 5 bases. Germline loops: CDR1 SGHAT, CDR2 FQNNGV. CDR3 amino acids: CASSLVASTDTQYF. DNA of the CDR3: TGTGCCAGCAGCTTAGTCGCAAGCACAGATACGCAGTATTTT.

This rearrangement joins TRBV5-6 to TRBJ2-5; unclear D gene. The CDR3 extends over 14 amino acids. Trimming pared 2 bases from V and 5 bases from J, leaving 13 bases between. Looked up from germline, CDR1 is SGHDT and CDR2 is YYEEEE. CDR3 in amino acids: CASSFTENRETQYF. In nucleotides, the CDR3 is TGTGCCAGCAGCTTTACCGAGAACCGGGAGACCCAGTACTTC.

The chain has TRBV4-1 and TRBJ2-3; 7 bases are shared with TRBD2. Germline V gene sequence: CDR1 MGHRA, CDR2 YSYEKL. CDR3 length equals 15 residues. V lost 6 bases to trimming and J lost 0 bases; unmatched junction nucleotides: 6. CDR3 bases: TGCGCCAGCAGATACGGGAGGCTTAGCACAGATACGCAGTATTTT. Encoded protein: CASRYGRLSTDTQYF.

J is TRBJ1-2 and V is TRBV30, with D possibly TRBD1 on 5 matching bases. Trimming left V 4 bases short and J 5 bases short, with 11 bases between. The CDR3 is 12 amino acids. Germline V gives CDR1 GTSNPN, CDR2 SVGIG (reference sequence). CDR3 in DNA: TGTGCCTGGACTCCGGGACGGTATGGCTACACCTTC. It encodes CAWTPGRYGYTF.

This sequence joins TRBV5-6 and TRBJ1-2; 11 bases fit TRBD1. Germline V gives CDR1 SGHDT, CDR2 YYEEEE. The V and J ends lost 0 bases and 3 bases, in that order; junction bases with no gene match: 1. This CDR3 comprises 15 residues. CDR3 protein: CASSLVGQGDYGYTF. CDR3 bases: TGTGCCAGCAGCTTGGTGGGACAGGGGGACTATGGCTACACCTTC. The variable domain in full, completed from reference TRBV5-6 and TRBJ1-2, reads DAGVTQSPTHLIKTRGQQVTLRCSPKSGHDTVSWYQQALGQGPQFIFQYYEEEERQRGNFPDRFSGHQFPNYSSELNVNALLLGDSALYLCASSLVGQGDYGYTFGSGTRLTVV.

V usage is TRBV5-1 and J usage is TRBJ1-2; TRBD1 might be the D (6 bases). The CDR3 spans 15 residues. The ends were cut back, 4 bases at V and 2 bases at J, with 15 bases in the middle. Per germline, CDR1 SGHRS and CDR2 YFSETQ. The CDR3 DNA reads TGCGCCAGCAGCCCAACAGTAACAGGGAACTATGGCTACACCTTC. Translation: CASSPTVTGNYGYTF.

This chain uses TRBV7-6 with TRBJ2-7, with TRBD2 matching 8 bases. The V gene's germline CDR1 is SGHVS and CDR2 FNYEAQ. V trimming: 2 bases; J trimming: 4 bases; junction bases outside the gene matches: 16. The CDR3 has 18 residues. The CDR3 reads CASSLSAPSGPPPYEQYF. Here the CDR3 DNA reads TGTGCCAGCAGCTTATCAGCTCCTAGCGGGCCTCCCCCTTACGAGCAGTACTTC.

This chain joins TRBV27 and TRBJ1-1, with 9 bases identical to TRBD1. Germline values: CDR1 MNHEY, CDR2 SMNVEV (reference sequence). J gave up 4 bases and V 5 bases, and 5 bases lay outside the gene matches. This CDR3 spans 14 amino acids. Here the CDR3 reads CASSPSGQGTEAFF. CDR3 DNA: TGTGCCAGCAGTCCCTCGGGACAGGGCACTGAAGCTTTCTTT.

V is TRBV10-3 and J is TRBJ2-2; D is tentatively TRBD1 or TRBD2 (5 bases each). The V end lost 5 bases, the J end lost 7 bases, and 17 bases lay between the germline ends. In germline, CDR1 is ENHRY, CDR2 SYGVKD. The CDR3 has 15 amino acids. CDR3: CAISQAGTSGGELFF. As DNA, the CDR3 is TGTGCCATCAGTCAAGCCGGGACCTCTGGCGGGGAGCTGTTTTTT.